A selection of T cell receptor beta chains follows, all from one sample in a study of human T cells and chemical hapten exposure. MiXCR, applied by TCRdb to the RACE reads, yields one record per CDR3 protein. This sample has around 100,000 distinct CDR3 sequences, with approximately 11% found just once. Sequenced here: whole blood, sampled in connection with sensitization to the hapten diphenylcyclopropenone (DPC). The origin of the receptors is a woman aged 40 to 50 with alopecia areata. Some clones in this sample may be carry-over from other donors' samples. The CDR3 runs from the conserved cysteine through the conserved F or W. Each record gives: D gene, clone size, J gene, CDR3 length, V gene, CDR3 protein, CDR3 DNA. A D gene is named only where the DNA matches it firmly. Clone size, where shown, is once, few, many, or a class for clones that have expanded.

D gene: TRBD1
clone size: NA
J gene: TRBJ2-5
CDR3 length: 12
V gene: TRBV6-6
CDR3 protein: CASSKGTGTQYF
CDR3 DNA: TGTGCCAGCAGTAAAGGGACAGGGACCCAGTACTTC

D gene: NA
clone size: many
J gene: TRBJ1-5
CDR3 length: 15
V gene: TRBV27
CDR3 protein: CASSFGRGGNQPQHF
CDR3 DNA: TGTGCCAGCAGTTTCGGTCGGGGGGGCAATCAGCCCCAGCATTTT

D gene: TRBD2
clone size: NA
J gene: TRBJ2-5
CDR3 length: 15
V gene: TRBV7-9
CDR3 protein: CASSFGLAGEETQYF
CDR3 DNA: TGTGCCAGCAGCTTTGGACTAGCGGGGGAAGAGACCCAGTACTTC

D gene: TRBD2
clone size: few
J gene: TRBJ2-7
CDR3 length: 15
V gene: TRBV28
CDR3 protein: CASTLGSSGINEQYF
CDR3 DNA: TGTGCCAGCACTCTAGGATCTAGCGGGATCAACGAGCAGTACTTC

D gene: TRBD1
clone size: many
J gene: TRBJ1-5
CDR3 length: 16
V gene: TRBV4-2
CDR3 protein: CASSQSRGASNQPQHF
CDR3 DNA: TGTGCCAGCAGCCAGTCCAGGGGGGCAAGCAATCAGCCCCAGCATTTT

D gene: NA
clone size: NA
J gene: TRBJ2-7
CDR3 length: 16
V gene: TRBV27
CDR3 protein: CASRLSDRGGGYEQYF
CDR3 DNA: TGTGCCAGCCGTTTGTCCGATCGGGGAGGGGGTTACGAGCAGTACTTC

D gene: TRBD2
clone size: many
J gene: TRBJ2-2
CDR3 length: 13
V gene: TRBV2
CDR3 protein: CASSTGGKGELFF
CDR3 DNA: TGTGCCAGCAGCACCGGGGGGAAGGGGGAGCTGTTTTTT

D gene: NA
clone size: few
J gene: TRBJ1-5
CDR3 length: 12
V gene: TRBV12-5
CDR3 protein: CASGLVNQPQHF
CDR3 DNA: TGTGCTAGTGGTTTGGTAAATCAGCCCCAGCATTTT

D gene: TRBD2
clone size: once
J gene: TRBJ2-7
CDR3 length: 19
V gene: TRBV3-1
CDR3 protein: CASSQVSLAGLNDPYEQYF
CDR3 DNA: TGTGCCAGCAGCCAAGTAAGTCTAGCGGGACTAAACGATCCCTACGAGCAGTACTTC

D gene: NA
clone size: few
J gene: TRBJ2-7
CDR3 length: 15
V gene: TRBV6-5
CDR3 protein: CASSYSGTGKYEQYF
CDR3 DNA: TGTGCCAGCAGTTACTCCGGGACGGGGAAATACGAGCAGTACTTC

D gene: NA
clone size: NA
J gene: TRBJ1-1
CDR3 length: 14
V gene: TRBV12-3/TRBV12-4
CDR3 protein: CASSRGTLNTEAFF
CDR3 DNA: TGTGCCAGCAGTCGCGGGACGTTGAACACTGAAGCTTTCTTT

D gene: TRBD1
clone size: NA
J gene: TRBJ1-1
CDR3 length: 16
V gene: TRBV29-1
CDR3 protein: CSVQRPDRASNTEAFF
CDR3 DNA: TGCAGCGTACAACGCCCTGACAGGGCATCTAACACTGAAGCTTTCTTT

D gene: TRBD1
clone size: many
J gene: TRBJ2-5
CDR3 length: 15
V gene: TRBV7-9
CDR3 protein: CASSPTGIRQETQYF
CDR3 DNA: TGTGCCAGCAGTCCGACAGGGATAAGGCAAGAGACCCAGTACTTC

D gene: TRBD1
clone size: many
J gene: TRBJ2-2
CDR3 length: 14
V gene: TRBV29-1
CDR3 protein: CSVDRTGGTGELFF
CDR3 DNA: TGCAGCGTTGATAGGACAGGGGGCACCGGGGAGCTGTTTTTT

D gene: NA
clone size: NA
J gene: TRBJ2-1
CDR3 length: 13
V gene: TRBV20-1
CDR3 protein: CSARVSQYNEQFF
CDR3 DNA: TGCAGTGCTAGAGTCAGCCAATACAATGAGCAGTTCTTC

D gene: NA
clone size: few
J gene: TRBJ2-7
CDR3 length: 14
V gene: TRBV28
CDR3 protein: CASSSGGPPYEQYF
CDR3 DNA: TGTGCCAGCAGTTCCGGGGGGCCGCCCTACGAGCAGTACTTC

D gene: TRBD2
clone size: many
J gene: TRBJ2-7
CDR3 length: 16
V gene: TRBV6-5
CDR3 protein: CASSYRLAGGPYEQYF
CDR3 DNA: TGTGCCAGCAGTTACAGACTAGCGGGGGGCCCCTACGAGCAGTACTTC

D gene: TRBD2
clone size: many
J gene: TRBJ2-5
CDR3 length: 19
V gene: TRBV7-9
CDR3 protein: CASSLDGMGAGAPQETQYF
CDR3 DNA: TGTGCCAGCAGCTTGGACGGGATGGGAGCGGGGGCACCCCAAGAGACCCAGTACTTC

D gene: NA
clone size: many
J gene: TRBJ2-6
CDR3 length: 17
V gene: TRBV6-6
CDR3 protein: CASSFGTLDSGANVLTF
CDR3 DNA: TGTGCCAGCAGTTTCGGGACCCTGGACTCTGGGGCCAACGTCCTGACTTTC

D gene: NA
clone size: many
J gene: TRBJ2-5
CDR3 length: 13
V gene: TRBV12-3/TRBV12-4
CDR3 protein: CASSRGAQETQYF
CDR3 DNA: TGTGCCAGCAGTCGGGGGGCCCAAGAGACCCAGTACTTC

D gene: NA
clone size: many
J gene: TRBJ2-2
CDR3 length: 16
V gene: TRBV28
CDR3 protein: CASSSIRTSGTGELFF
CDR3 DNA: TGTGCCAGCAGTTCTATCCGGACCTCGGGCACCGGGGAGCTGTTTTTT

D gene: NA
clone size: NA
J gene: TRBJ1-4
CDR3 length: 13
V gene: TRBV4-3
CDR3 protein: CASSQDQRGKLFF
CDR3 DNA: TGCGCCAGCAGCCAAGATCAGCGAGGAAAACTGTTTTTT

D gene: NA
clone size: many
J gene: TRBJ2-4
CDR3 length: 15
V gene: TRBV29-1
CDR3 protein: CSARGYSLAKNIQYF
CDR3 DNA: TGCAGCGCGAGGGGGTACTCCCTAGCCAAAAACATTCAGTACTTC

D gene: TRBD1
clone size: NA
J gene: TRBJ1-2
CDR3 length: 14
V gene: TRBV28
CDR3 protein: CASTSYRGSFGYTF
CDR3 DNA: TGTGCCAGCACCTCTTACAGGGGGAGCTTTGGCTACACCTTC

D gene: TRBD1
clone size: NA
J gene: TRBJ2-7
CDR3 length: 11
V gene: TRBV29-1
CDR3 protein: CSVLTGGEQYF
CDR3 DNA: TGCAGCGTTTTGACAGGGGGCGAGCAGTACTTC

D gene: TRBD2
clone size: many
J gene: TRBJ2-7
CDR3 length: 13
V gene: TRBV6-5
CDR3 protein: CASSRGGHYEQYF
CDR3 DNA: TGTGCCAGCAGTCGGGGGGGCCACTACGAGCAGTACTTC

D gene: NA
clone size: NA
J gene: TRBJ1-5
CDR3 length: 14
V gene: TRBV12-3/TRBV12-4
CDR3 protein: CASRPGTTHQPQHF
CDR3 DNA: TGTGCCAGCAGACCCGGGACGACGCATCAGCCCCAGCATTTT

D gene: NA
clone size: NA
J gene: TRBJ2-1
CDR3 length: 13
V gene: TRBV3-1
CDR3 protein: CASSQVRANEQFF
CDR3 DNA: TGTGCCAGCAGCCAGGTCCGGGCTAATGAGCAGTTCTTC

D gene: TRBD2
clone size: few
J gene: TRBJ2-5
CDR3 length: 16
V gene: TRBV7-2
CDR3 protein: CASSSGISGGQETQYF
CDR3 DNA: TGTGCCAGCAGCTCGGGTATTAGCGGGGGCCAAGAGACCCAGTACTTC

D gene: NA
clone size: many
J gene: TRBJ1-2
CDR3 length: 15
V gene: TRBV30
CDR3 protein: CAWGTDFLGVNGYTF
CDR3 DNA: TGTGCCTGGGGAACTGACTTCCTTGGGGTGAATGGCTACACCTTC

D gene: NA
clone size: many
J gene: TRBJ2-1
CDR3 length: 15
V gene: TRBV14
CDR3 protein: CASSQDNRQYNEQFF
CDR3 DNA: TGTGCCAGCAGCCAAGACAACCGACAGTACAATGAGCAGTTCTTC

D gene: NA
clone size: many
J gene: TRBJ1-1
CDR3 length: 12
V gene: TRBV7-9
CDR3 protein: CASSRMDTEAFF
CDR3 DNA: TGTGCCAGCAGCCGAATGGACACTGAAGCTTTCTTT

D gene: NA
clone size: few
J gene: TRBJ2-1
CDR3 length: 14
V gene: TRBV6-5
CDR3 protein: CASSRPEGPNEQFF
CDR3 DNA: TGTGCCAGCAGCCGTCCGGAGGGCCCGAATGAGCAGTTCTTC

D gene: TRBD1
clone size: many
J gene: TRBJ2-1
CDR3 length: 16
V gene: TRBV11-2
CDR3 protein: CASSLRQGLLGNEQFF
CDR3 DNA: TGTGCCAGCAGCCTCCGACAGGGGCTGTTAGGCAATGAGCAGTTCTTC

D gene: TRBD1
clone size: few
J gene: TRBJ1-2
CDR3 length: 15
V gene: TRBV5-4
CDR3 protein: CASSPRGGGNYGYTF
CDR3 DNA: TGTGCCAGCAGCCCCAGGGGGGGCGGCAACTATGGCTACACCTTC

D gene: NA
clone size: few
J gene: TRBJ1-1
CDR3 length: 12
V gene: TRBV6-2/TRBV6-3
CDR3 protein: CASTTAGSEAFF
CDR3 DNA: TGTGCCAGCACCACCGCCGGGAGTGAAGCTTTCTTT

D gene: NA
clone size: few
J gene: TRBJ2-7
CDR3 length: 16
V gene: TRBV5-5
CDR3 protein: CASSLAPAGNIGEQYF
CDR3 DNA: TGTGCCAGCAGCTTGGCCCCTGCAGGGAATATCGGCGAGCAGTACTTC

D gene: NA
clone size: NA
J gene: TRBJ2-5
CDR3 length: 13
V gene: TRBV12-3/TRBV12-4
CDR3 protein: CASSWGPQETQYF
CDR3 DNA: TGTGCCAGCAGTTGGGGGCCTCAAGAGACCCAGTACTTC

D gene: NA
clone size: many
J gene: TRBJ1-3
CDR3 length: 13
V gene: TRBV13
CDR3 protein: CASSSTGGNTIYF
CDR3 DNA: TGTGCCAGCAGCTCTACTGGCGGAAACACCATATATTTT

D gene: TRBD1
clone size: many
J gene: TRBJ2-5
CDR3 length: 15
V gene: TRBV7-7
CDR3 protein: CASSAGQPGQGTQYF
CDR3 DNA: TGTGCTAGCAGCGCCGGCCAACCGGGACAGGGGACCCAGTACTTC

D gene: TRBD1
clone size: many
J gene: TRBJ2-3
CDR3 length: 15
V gene: TRBV28
CDR3 protein: CASTKGQGLTDTQYF
CDR3 DNA: TGTGCCAGCACCAAAGGACAGGGTTTAACAGATACGCAGTATTTT

D gene: NA
clone size: NA
J gene: TRBJ2-3
CDR3 length: 13
V gene: TRBV29-1
CDR3 protein: CSVGTTITDTQYF
CDR3 DNA: TGCAGCGTTGGGACTACTATCACAGATACGCAGTATTTT